Listed here are 9 T cell receptor beta chains from one sample, sequenced in a study of blood T cell repertoires in COVID-19. The repertoire was sequenced with immunoSEQ multiplex PCR; TCRdb's copy has only in-frame clones and lacks some. The table records around 140,000 clones, around 83% of them present only once. Sequenced sample: peripheral blood. These receptor sequences come from a woman aged 60 to 75 with acute or convalescent COVID-19.

The genes are TRBV10-3 and TRBJ2-3; the match to TRBD2 covers 7 bases. CDR1 is ENHRY and CDR2 is SYGVKD in the germline V gene. The trim removed 5 bases at V and 1 base at J, leaving 15 bases unmatched. This CDR3 region has 18 residues. DNA for the CDR3: TGTGCCATCAGTCCGGGGGAGGGGAGGGGAGCCGGCACAGATACGCAGTATTTT. Translated, it gives CAISPGEGRGAGTDTQYF.

The V call is TRBV6-4, the J call TRBJ2-3, with D possibly matching TRBD1 (6 bases). With 6 bases removed from V and 3 bases from J, the gap between germline ends came to 13 bases. The CDR3 contains 14 residues. Germline V lookup: CDR1 MRHNA, CDR2 SNTAGT. The CDR3 DNA follows: TGTGCCAGCAGCCGGGACATGTTTACAGATACGCAGTATTTT. This translates into CASSRDMFTDTQYF.

For the CDR3, the DNA is TGTGCCAGTAGTAGGGCAATCCCGGGACAGGCAAGCTCTGGAAACACCATATATTTT. It translates to CASSRAIPGQASSGNTIYF. The rearrangement joins TRBV19 to TRBJ1-3; 8 bases align to TRBD1. The CDR3 is 19 amino acids. Germline lookup yields CDR1 LNHDA and CDR2 SQIVND (reference sequence). Trimming removed 4 bases from V and 0 bases from J; junction bases left unmatched: 14.

The genes are TRBV7-6 and TRBJ1-3; no reliable D call. This CDR3 contains 19 residues. Trimming removed 2 bases at V and 0 bases at J, with 20 bases between. Per germline, CDR1 SGHVS and CDR2 FNYEAQ. The CDR3 loop is CASSLRSPPHQVSGNTIYF. For the CDR3, the DNA is TGTGCCAGCAGCTTACGATCGCCACCCCATCAGGTCTCTGGAAACACCATATATTTT.

Only a few counts were recorded for this clone. The V gene is TRBV5-6, the J gene TRBJ1-5, with 8 nucleotides matching TRBD1. CDR1 and CDR2 from the germline V gene are SGHDT and YYEEEE. The CDR3 is made up of 15 amino acids. The trim removed 0 bases at V and 5 bases at J, leaving 4 bases unmatched. CDR3 nucleotide sequence: TGTGCCAGCAGCTTGGACAGGGGGTTCGATCAGCCCCAGCATTTT. Translated: CASSLDRGFDQPQHF.

Only one count was recorded for this clone. This chain joins TRBV30 and TRBJ2-1; the D gene is possibly TRBD1 (5 bases). Trimming removed 3 bases from V and 2 bases from J, with 8 bases in between. Germline values: CDR1 GTSNPN, CDR2 SVGIG (reference sequence). The CDR3 consists of 13 residues. The CDR3 is CAWRKTAYNEQFF. The CDR3 DNA sequence: TGTGCCTGGAGGAAGACAGCCTACAATGAGCAGTTCTTC.

The rearrangement joins TRBV28 to TRBJ2-5; 7 nucleotides match TRBD2. J was trimmed by 3 bases and V by 6 bases; bases with no gene match: 4. Per germline, CDR1 MDHEN and CDR2 SYDVKM. There are 13 residues in the CDR3. DNA of the CDR3: TGTGCCAGCAGGATTGGGAGGGAAGAGACCCAGTACTTC. Its protein is CASRIGREETQYF.

The gene calls are TRBV7-9 and TRBJ1-2, with a possible D match to TRBD1 (6 bases). The CDR3 consists of 14 residues. Germline V lookup: CDR1 SEHNR, CDR2 FQNEAQ (reference sequence). V lost 8 bases, J lost 7 bases, and 20 bases lay in between. CDR3 in amino acids: CASRPEGEGSGYTF. As DNA, the CDR3 is TGTGCCAGCCGCCCCGAGGGGGAAGGTAGTGGCTACACCTTC.

The rearrangement links TRBV19 to TRBJ1-5; 7 bases fit TRBD1. The CDR3 is made up of 16 amino acids. V trimming: 4 bases; J trimming: 1 base; junction bases outside the gene matches: 7. Germline loops: CDR1 LNHDA, CDR2 SQIVND (reference sequence). CDR3 DNA: TGTGCCAGTAGTAGTCAAGGGGGCGGCAGCAATCAGCCCCAGCATTTT. Its protein is CASSSQGGGSNQPQHF.